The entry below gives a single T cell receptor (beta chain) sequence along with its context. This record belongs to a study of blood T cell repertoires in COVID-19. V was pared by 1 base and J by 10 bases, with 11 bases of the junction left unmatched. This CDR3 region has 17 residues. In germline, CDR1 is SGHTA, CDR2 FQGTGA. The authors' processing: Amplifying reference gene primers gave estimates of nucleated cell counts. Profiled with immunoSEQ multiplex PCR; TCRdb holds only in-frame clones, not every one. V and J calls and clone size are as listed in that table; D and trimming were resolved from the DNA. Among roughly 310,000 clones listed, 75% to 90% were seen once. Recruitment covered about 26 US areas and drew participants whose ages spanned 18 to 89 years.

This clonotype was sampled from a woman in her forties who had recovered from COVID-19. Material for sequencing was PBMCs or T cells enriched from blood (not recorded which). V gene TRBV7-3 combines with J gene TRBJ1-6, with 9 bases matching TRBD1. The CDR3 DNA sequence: TGTGCCAGCAGCTTAAGGGGGACAGGGATGACGGGGTCACCCCTCCACTTT. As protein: CASSLRGTGMTGSPLHF.